This T cell receptor beta chain was documented in a study of shared T cell receptors in the human thymus. The protocol was immunoSEQ multiplex PCR, while the TCRdb copy is restricted to in-frame clones and leaves out a portion. The repertoire holds about 660,000 clones, with 85% to 90% as singletons. The CDR3 is 16 amino acids. Between the trimmed V and J ends, which lost 0 bases and 3 bases, there was a span of 11 bases. Germline CDR1 is MNHEY and CDR2 is SVGAGI. In addition, the sample was reused for a study of human thymus T cells. In that study: Resections from corrective heart surgery provided thymus tissue. Thymic as well as blood repertoires seemed to favor certain V and J genes unevenly.

V usage is TRBV6-5 and J usage is TRBJ2-2; tentative D call: TRBD1 (5 bases). The origin of this receptor is a boy under two years old with a congenital heart defect. Sequencing was carried out using thymocytes. CDR3 sequence reads: CASSYSSGRHTGELFF. CDR3 bases: TGTGCCAGCAGTTACTCGTCAGGGCGACACACCGGGGAGCTGTTTTTT.